One TCR beta chain is described in this entry. Its recognized antigen is unknown. No clone much larger than this one lies a single base away; base qualities are absent. The 70 to 90 tumor samples underwent high-throughput TCR profiling with ImmunoSEQ. From the authors' description of their analysis: To measure repertoire diversity, the metrics used were richness (unique productive sequences), clonality, evenness and relatedness, and the Bhattacharyya coefficient was used to assess similarity between samples. Conclusions stayed consistent in a sensitivity analysis that left out TCRs with fewer than two reads. Entries here come from immuneACCESS through TCRdb and include only in-frame sequences with V and J called. Some clones fail to appear in such tables; in the studies checked, an unresolved V gene covers under half of the shortfall, and the cause of the remainder is unknown. That table furnishes V, J and clone size, whereas the DNA furnished D and trimming. The sample table records approximately 6,200 clones; 55% to 75% of these occur just once. Of the sample, around 7.6% is held by the ten largest clones.

Collection of tumor samples took place before definitive surgery or chemotherapy. The MD Anderson Biospecimen Extraction Resource handled genomic DNA extraction, while the MD Anderson Cancer Genomics Laboratory carried out the TCR sequencing. The source of the sample is a study of high-grade serous ovarian cancer treatment subgroups (dated by TCRdb to about 2021). For context, the study as a whole: On average, each sample produced around 13,000 sequencing reads and some 7,000 unique TCR beta rearrangements. One primary tumor sample and two metastatic tumor samples were contributed by each patient, so that about a hundred samples were obtained in total. Under a laparoscopic triage algorithm, patients with high-grade serous ovarian cancer were grouped by complete gross resection or by neoadjuvant chemotherapy response, and the study profiled the TCR beta repertoires of these patients. The approximately 30-patient cohort included around 10 patients with no residual disease after primary surgery (R0), around 10 excellent NACT responders, and around 10 poor NACT responders. Beyond this particular receptor, the publication reports: Because bulk tumor TCR sequencing provided no spatial information, insight into HGSC tumor complexity and diversity was limited. Tumors from the same patient had repertoire similarity ranging from about 0.095 to 0.85, while tumors from different patients showed almost no similarity. Neoantigen level correlated positively with TCR clonal relatedness, and copy number variation and mutation load from whole-genome sequencing showed a positive trend with TCR clonal relatedness. The TCR repertoire analyses centered on CDR3, leaving CDR1 and CDR2 unanalyzed.

The sequence came from a human donor with high-grade serous ovarian cancer. The sequencing input was tumor tissue.

The sequenced DNA: TGTGCCAGCAGCCACACGGGGAGGGGGCGCTACAATGAGCAGTTCTTC. Its coded protein is CASSHTGRGRYNEQFF. The chain joins TRBV11-2 to TRBJ2-1; the D assignment is uncertain and may be TRBD1 or TRBD2, with 7 bases supporting each. The germline V gene encodes CDR1 SGHAT and CDR2 FQNNGV. Cut back by 5 bases and 3 bases, the V and J ends lie 17 bases apart. From the cysteine up to the phenylalanine, the CDR3 has a length of 16 residues. This entry keeps only the CDR3 DNA: 48 bases, framed from base 1.